This passage covers 27 T cell receptor beta chains from one sample sequenced in a study of human T cells and chemical hapten exposure. TCRdb re-analysed the RACE reads in MiXCR, keeping a single row per CDR3 protein. The sample gives under 40,000 distinct CDR3 sequences, more than 6% of which show up once; about 10% is in the top ten. Specified time point: patch test 1, 2 weeks after DPC sensitization. This sample's treatment: therapeutic diphenylcyclopropenone sensitization with weekly scalp DPC. The authors' total RNA extraction used unfractionated whole blood. The input for sequencing was whole blood, taken in connection with sensitization to the hapten diphenylcyclopropenone (DPC). These TCRs come from a woman aged 25 to 39 with alopecia areata. Some clones in this sample may be carry-over from other donors' samples.

This clonotype was seen a few times. The J gene is TRBJ1-2, the V gene TRBV9, with TRBD1 as a possible D gene (6 bases). The CDR3 has 14 residues. CDR1 SGDLS and CDR2 YYNGEE come from the germline V gene. The V end lost 6 bases, the J end lost 0 bases, and 12 bases lay between the germline ends. The CDR3 protein is CASKRDTSNYGYTF. The CDR3 DNA follows: TGTGCCAGCAAACGGGACACTTCTAACTATGGCTACACCTTC.

This clonotype was seen at least ten times. V is TRBV12-5 and J is TRBJ1-1, with D possibly being TRBD1 (5 bases). The CDR3 extends over 14 amino acids. Germline V gene sequence: CDR1 LGHNT, CDR2 FRNRAP. Trimming shortened V by 7 bases and J by 10 bases, and 22 bases separated the two germline ends. The CDR3 region is CASALYSGPDRAFF. The CDR3 bases are TGTGCTAGTGCCCTCTACTCAGGGCCCGATCGAGCTTTCTTT.

V and J are TRBV5-5 and TRBJ2-3; D unclear. The V gene's germline CDR1 is SGHKS and CDR2 YYEKEE (reference sequence). The CDR3 has 13 amino acids. V lost 1 base and J lost 4, with 7 bases in between. This CDR3 is CASSLWDADTQYF. The CDR3 region has the DNA TGTGCCAGCAGCTTGTGGGATGCAGATACGCAGTATTTT. The full variable domain, with the rest looked up from reference TRBV5-5 and TRBJ2-3, is DAGVTQSPTHLIKTRGQQVTLRCSPISGHKSVSWYQQVLGQGPQFIFQYYEKEERGRGNFPDRFSARQFPNYSSELNVNALLLGDSALYLCASSLWDADTQYFGPGTRLTVL.

This clonotype was found many times. The chain joins TRBV7-2 to TRBJ1-4; tentative D call: TRBD1 (6 bases). The CDR3 has 16 amino acids. Trimming cost V 5 bases and J 7 bases, with 20 bases left between them. Germline lookup yields CDR1 SGHTA and CDR2 FQGNSA. CDR3 coding DNA: TGTGCCAGCAGCGACCAACCAGGGGCCGGCGGTGAAAAACTGTTTTTT. Translated, it gives CASSDQPGAGGEKLFF.

This clonotype was observed a few times. This chain links TRBV18 with TRBJ1-6, with 9 bases aligning to TRBD1. Germline-derived CDR1 and CDR2 are KGHSH and LQKENI. There are 14 residues in the CDR3. Trimming took 6 bases from V and 7 from J; bases not matched to a gene: 4. The CDR3 loop is CASSGTGLNSPLHF. Written as DNA, the CDR3 is TGTGCCAGCTCGGGGACAGGGCTAAATTCACCCCTCCACTTT.

This clonotype came up many times. This chain uses TRBV7-2 with TRBJ2-2, with D hard to call. CDR3 length: 15 amino acids. Germline CDR1 and CDR2: SGHTA and FQGNSA. V gave up 8 bases and J gave up 4 bases, with 17 bases separating them. The CDR3 DNA reads as TGTGCCAGCGGCGAGGTGGTTGGGGTCACCGGGGAGCTGTTTTTT. It encodes CASGEVVGVTGELFF.

This clonotype showed up many times. This chain joins TRBV9 and TRBJ2-7, with TRBD2 matching over 9 bases. In germline, CDR1 is SGDLS, CDR2 YYNGEE. V gave up 0 bases and J gave up 5 bases; unmatched junction bases: 6. This CDR3 spans 15 amino acids. The CDR3 loop is CASSVDWTSVNEQYF. CDR3 nucleotide sequence: TGTGCCAGCAGCGTAGACTGGACTAGCGTCAACGAGCAGTACTTC. The whole variable domain, filled in from reference TRBV9 and TRBJ2-7, reads DSGVTQTPKHLITATGQRVTLRCSPRSGDLSVYWYQQSLDQGLQFLIQYYNGEERAKGNILERFSAQQFPDLHSELNLSSLELGDSALYFCASSVDWTSVNEQYFGPGTRLTVT.

This clonotype has a count of ten or more. The chain employs TRBV9 and TRBJ1-5, with a possible D match to TRBD1 (6 bases). The CDR3 consists of 14 residues. From germline, CDR1 is SGDLS and CDR2 YYNGEE. The V gene lost 4 bases and the J gene lost 1 base, with 9 bases spanning the gap. DNA of the CDR3: TGTGCCAGCAGCCCGACAGGCAGCAATCAGCCCCAGCATTTT. It encodes CASSPTGSNQPQHF.

This clonotype was detected many times. The J gene is TRBJ1-1, the V gene TRBV6-2 or TRBV6-3; D uncertain. V was pared by 6 bases and J by 0 bases, with 11 bases between. The CDR3 has 14 amino acids. Per the germline V gene, CDR1 is MNHEY and CDR2 is SVGEGT. Here the CDR3 reads CASRGIRVNTEAFF. CDR3 in DNA: TGTGCCAGCAGGGGAATTAGGGTGAACACTGAAGCTTTCTTT.

V and J are TRBV7-9 and TRBJ1-4, with 8 bases lining up with TRBD1. CDR3 length: 14 residues. J was trimmed by 8 bases and V by 5 bases; bases with no gene match: 7. Germline V gives CDR1 SEHNR, CDR2 FQNEAQ (reference sequence). The CDR3 DNA reads as TGTGCCAGCAGCCTCGGACAGGGAGGGGAAAAACTGTTTTTT. Translation gives CASSLGQGGEKLFF.

A few counts support this clonotype. The chain employs TRBV6-5 and TRBJ2-3; D is perhaps TRBD1 (5 bases). The V end lost 4 bases, the J end lost 6 bases, and 14 bases lay between the germline ends. Germline CDR1 reads MNHEY; CDR2 reads SVGAGI. The CDR3 has 14 residues. CDR3 loop: CASSSFQGADTQYF. DNA of the CDR3: TGTGCCAGCAGTTCATTCCAGGGTGCCGATACGCAGTATTTT.

Ten or more counts support this clonotype. V is TRBV6-2 or TRBV6-3 and J is TRBJ1-5, with a weak D call TRBD1 (5 bases). The CDR3 covers 16 residues. With 6 bases removed from V and 3 bases from J, the gap between germline ends came to 18 bases. From germline, CDR1 is MNHEY and CDR2 SVGEGT. The CDR3 sequence is CASSPRSGSSNQPQHF. The DNA for the CDR3 is TGTGCCAGCAGCCCCCGGTCAGGGTCGTCCAATCAGCCCCAGCATTTT.

This clonotype was detected ten times or more. The chain joins TRBV4-3 to TRBJ2-5; 13 nucleotides line up with TRBD2. Per the germline V gene, CDR1 is LGHNA and CDR2 is YSLEER. J lost 0 bases, V lost 4 bases, and 5 bases had no gene match. The CDR3 extends over 17 amino acids. The CDR3 sequence is CASSRYGLAGDQETQYF. The CDR3 region has the DNA TGCGCCAGCAGCCGTTACGGACTAGCGGGGGACCAAGAGACCCAGTACTTC.

Worth noting for this clonotype: A read error is likely, as this CDR3 ends without the conserved phenylalanine or tryptophan. This rearrangement joins TRBV30 to TRBJ2-2; no firm D call. The CDR3 is 14 residues long. Germline V lookup: CDR1 GTSNPN, CDR2 SVGIG (reference sequence). This CDR3 is CARSWSANTGELFL. CDR3 DNA: TGTGCTCGCAGTTGGTCAGCGAACACCGGGGAGCTGTTTCTT.

The rearrangement uses TRBV5-1 and TRBJ2-5; 8 bases align to TRBD2. Germline V gives CDR1 SGHRS, CDR2 YFSETQ. J lost 5 bases, V lost 1 base, and 10 bases had no gene match. This CDR3 comprises 16 residues. DNA for the CDR3: TGCGCCAGCAGCTTGCCGAGCGGGGGCGACCCGGAGACCCAGTACTTC. Its translation is CASSLPSGGDPETQYF.

This clonotype has only a few counts. The chain combines TRBV6-5 with TRBJ1-1; 7 positions agree with TRBD1. J gave up 3 bases and V 7 bases, and 17 bases lay outside the gene matches. Looked up from germline, CDR1 is MNHEY and CDR2 is SVGAGI. The CDR3 totals 17 residues. Here the CDR3 reads CASKLLGRGSVDTEAFF. As DNA, the CDR3 is TGTGCCAGCAAGTTACTTGGCAGGGGGTCTGTTGACACTGAAGCTTTCTTT.

This clonotype was found many times. The gene calls are TRBV20-1 and TRBJ2-2, with D possibly being TRBD1 (6 bases). V was pared by 0 bases and J by 5 bases, with 13 bases between. CDR1 is DFQATT and CDR2 is SNEGSKA in the germline V gene (reference sequence). CDR3 length: 15 residues. The CDR3 here is CSARDLGTTTGELFF. DNA of the CDR3: TGCAGTGCTAGAGATCTGGGGACAACTACCGGGGAGCTGTTTTTT.

The chain links TRBV2 to TRBJ2-1, with 13 bases fitting TRBD2. The junction had 5 bases not matched to a gene; V was cut back by 2 bases and J by 7 bases. Germline assignment: CDR1 SNHLY and CDR2 FYNNEI. CDR3 length: 16 amino acids. The CDR3 loop reads CASSEQGLAGTNEQFF. The CDR3, as DNA: TGTGCCAGCAGTGAACAGGGACTAGCGGGGACTAATGAGCAGTTCTTC.

This clonotype was counted many times. This CDR3 is CASSEGSLSYNSPLHF. The CDR3 DNA sequence: TGTGCCAGCAGCGAAGGCAGCCTCTCCTATAATTCACCCCTCCACTTT. The genes are TRBV4-2 and TRBJ1-6; no reliable D call. CDR1 LGHNA and CDR2 YNFKEQ come from the germline V gene. This CDR3 has 16 residues. V dropped 5 bases and J dropped 0 bases, with 11 bases sitting between them.

The genes are TRBV29-1 and TRBJ1-1, with D possibly TRBD1 on 6 matching bases. Germline-derived CDR1 and CDR2 are SQVTM and ANQGSEA. The CDR3 covers 11 residues. Trimming pared 6 bases from V and 4 bases from J, leaving 9 bases between. The CDR3 here is CSVQGSTEAFF. CDR3 DNA sequence: TGCAGCGTCCAGGGGAGCACTGAAGCTTTCTTT.

This clonotype has more than one count but fewer than ten. The chain employs TRBV7-2 and TRBJ2-3; 13 bases align to TRBD2. Germline V lookup: CDR1 SGHTA, CDR2 FQGNSA. The CDR3 consists of 17 residues. The V and J ends lost 3 bases and 5 bases, in that order; junction bases with no gene match: 8. The DNA of the CDR3 is TGTGCCAGCAGCTTTCTCCCACTAGCGGGGGGGCAAGATACGCAGTATTTT. This translates into CASSFLPLAGGQDTQYF.

This clonotype was detected only a few times. This chain connects TRBV28 to TRBJ1-6; maybe TRBD1 (6 bases). CDR1 is MDHEN, CDR2 SYDVKM, per germline. The V end was cut by 4 bases, the J end by 10 bases, with 17 bases between. The CDR3 runs to 15 residues. The CDR3 nucleotides read TGTGCCAGCAGTTCCCCGGGACAAATTAGATCACCCCTCCACTTT. Protein sequence: CASSSPGQIRSPLHF.

This clonotype was observed many times. The chain joins TRBV7-6 to TRBJ2-3; no reliable D call. The CDR3 is made up of 14 amino acids. V lost 5 bases and J 2 bases, leaving 11 bases between the germline ends. Germline-derived CDR1 and CDR2 are SGHVS and FNYEAQ. CDR3 sequence reads: CASSVTKTTDTQYF. Here the CDR3 DNA reads TGTGCCAGCAGCGTCACAAAGACCACAGATACGCAGTATTTT.

This clonotype was recorded many times. This chain uses TRBV5-4 with TRBJ2-3; TRBD1 matches at 11 bases. The germline CDR1 and CDR2 sequences are SGHNT and YYREEE (reference sequence). CDR3 length equals 16 residues. V dropped 4 bases and J dropped 3; count of bases not matched to a gene: 7. CDR3 bases: TGTGCCAGCAGCCCACAAGGACAGGGGGCGACAGATACGCAGTATTTT. Residues: CASSPQGQGATDTQYF.

This clonotype was detected ten times or more. The rearrangement joins TRBV18 to TRBJ1-5, with 7 positions matching TRBD1. The junction had 11 bases not matched to a gene; V was cut back by 5 bases and J by 7 bases. Germline CDR1 and CDR2: KGHSH and LQKENI. CDR3 size: 15 residues. In nucleotides, the CDR3 is TGTGCCAGCTCAGACGACAGGGATCAAAGCCAGCCCCAGCATTTT. Translating it yields CASSDDRDQSQPQHF. Based on the CDR3 plus reference TRBV18 and TRBJ1-5, the full variable domain is NAGVMQNPRHLVRRRGQEARLRCSPMKGHSHVYWYRQLPEEGLKFMVYLQKENIIDESGMPKERFSAEFPKEGPSILRIQQVVRGDSAAYFCASSDDRDQSQPQHFGDGTRLSIL.

This clonotype showed up many times. The V and J genes are TRBV12-3 or TRBV12-4 and TRBJ1-2, with TRBD1 identical over 10 bases. The CDR3 has 15 residues. Trimming removed 5 bases from V and 3 bases from J; junction bases left unmatched: 6. The CDR3 spells CASSRLTGGDYGYTF. The CDR3 DNA follows: TGTGCCAGCAGTAGACTGACAGGGGGCGACTATGGCTACACCTTC.

This clonotype appeared many times. This chain uses TRBV14 with TRBJ1-3; the D gene is possibly TRBD1 (5 bases). V lost 0 bases and J 5 bases, leaving 20 bases between the germline ends. Germline-derived CDR1 and CDR2 are SGHDN and FVKESK. The length of the CDR3 is 18 residues. This chain's CDR3 is CASSQDWFGGLRRNTIYF. CDR3 DNA sequence: TGTGCCAGCAGCCAAGATTGGTTTGGGGGACTTAGGAGAAACACCATATATTTT. Full variable domain (remainder filled in from reference TRBV14 and TRBJ1-3): EAGVTQFPSHSVIEKGQTVTLRCDPISGHDNLYWYRRVMGKEIKFLLHFVKESKQDESGMPNNRFLAERTGGTYSTLKVQPAELEDSGVYFCASSQDWFGGLRRNTIYFGEGSWLTVV.